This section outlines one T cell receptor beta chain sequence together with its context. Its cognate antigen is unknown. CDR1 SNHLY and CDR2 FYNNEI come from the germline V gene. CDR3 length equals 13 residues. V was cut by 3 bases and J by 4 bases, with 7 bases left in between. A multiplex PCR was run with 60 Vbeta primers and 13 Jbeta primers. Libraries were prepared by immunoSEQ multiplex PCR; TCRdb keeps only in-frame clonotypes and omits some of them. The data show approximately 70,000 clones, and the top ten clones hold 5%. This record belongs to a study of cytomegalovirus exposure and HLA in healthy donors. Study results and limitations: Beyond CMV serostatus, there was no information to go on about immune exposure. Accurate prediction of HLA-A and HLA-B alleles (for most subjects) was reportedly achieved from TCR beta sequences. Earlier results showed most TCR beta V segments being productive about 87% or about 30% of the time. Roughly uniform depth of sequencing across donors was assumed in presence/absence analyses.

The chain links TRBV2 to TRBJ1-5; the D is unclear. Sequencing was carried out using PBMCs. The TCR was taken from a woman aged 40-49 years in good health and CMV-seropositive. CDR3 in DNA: TGTGCCAGCAGTGATTCGGGTAATCAGCCCCAGCATTTT. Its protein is CASSDSGNQPQHF.